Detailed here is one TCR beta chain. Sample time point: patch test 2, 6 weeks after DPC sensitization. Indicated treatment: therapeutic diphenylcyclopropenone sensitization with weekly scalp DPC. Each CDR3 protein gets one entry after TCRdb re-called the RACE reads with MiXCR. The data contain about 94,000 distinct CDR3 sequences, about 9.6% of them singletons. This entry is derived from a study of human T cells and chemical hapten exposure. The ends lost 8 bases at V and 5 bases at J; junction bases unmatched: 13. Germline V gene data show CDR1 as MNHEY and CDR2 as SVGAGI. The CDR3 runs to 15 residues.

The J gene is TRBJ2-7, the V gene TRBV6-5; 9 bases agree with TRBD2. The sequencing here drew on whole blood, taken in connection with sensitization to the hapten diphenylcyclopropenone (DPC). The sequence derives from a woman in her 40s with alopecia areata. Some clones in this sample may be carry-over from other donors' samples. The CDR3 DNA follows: TGTGCCAGCCACCTTGGGTCTAGCGGGACCCACGAGCAGTACTTC. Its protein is CASHLGSSGTHEQYF.